This is a list of T cell receptor beta chains from one sample in a study of blood T cells in healthy people across ages. TCRdb re-called the 5' RACE reads with MiXCR, one entry per CDR3 protein. The sample has roughly 1.5 million distinct CDR3 sequences; approximately 42% are singletons. The sample taken for sequencing was blood. The origin of the receptors is a woman between 18 and 29 years old in good health. CDR3s include the opening cysteine and the closing phenylalanine or tryptophan. The order of the fields is D gene, J gene, clone size, V gene, CDR3 protein, CDR3 DNA. D genes are given only for firm matches. Size is stated for part of the rows, as once, few or many counts, or as a class when the clone is expanded.

.	TRBJ2-5	.	TRBV7-2	CASSLTMGAETQYF	TGTGCCAGCAGCTTGACTATGGGGGCAGAGACCCAGTACTTC
.	TRBJ1-5	.	TRBV21-1	CASSAPTGYSNQPQHF	TGTGCCAGCAGCGCGCCGACAGGGTATAGCAATCAGCCCCAGCATTTT
.	TRBJ2-7	.	TRBV12-3/TRBV12-4	CASSLSGRRSSYEQYF	TGTGCCAGCAGTTTAAGCGGTCGGCGAAGCTCCTACGAGCAGTACTTC
.	TRBJ2-1	few	TRBV5-1	CASSGINEQFF	TGCGCCAGCAGCGGCATCAATGAGCAGTTCTTC
.	TRBJ1-2	many	TRBV29-1	CSVDDANYGYTF	TGCAGCGTTGACGACGCAAACTATGGCTACACCTTC
TRBD2	TRBJ2-3	few	TRBV4-1	CASSQVGLAGRDTQYF	TGCGCCAGCAGCCAAGTGGGACTAGCGGGGCGGGATACGCAGTATTTT
.	TRBJ1-4	.	TRBV9	CASSVDPETNEKLFF	TGTGCCAGCAGCGTAGATCCGGAAACTAATGAAAAACTGTTTTTT
.	TRBJ2-1	.	TRBV6-2/TRBV6-3	CASWSGAYNEQFF	TGTGCCAGCTGGTCCGGGGCCTACAATGAGCAGTTCTTC
TRBD1	TRBJ2-7	.	TRBV28	CASSLFHRGRSSYEQYF	TGTGCCAGCAGTTTATTCCACAGGGGACGTAGCTCCTACGAGCAGTACTTC
TRBD2	TRBJ2-2	.	TRBV7-2	CASSGLVDGELFF	TGTGCCAGCAGCGGACTAGTTGACGGGGAGCTGTTTTTT
TRBD1	TRBJ2-7	.	TRBV4-1	CASGQTGPYEQYF	TGCGCCAGCGGCCAGACAGGGCCATACGAGCAGTACTTC
.	TRBJ1-1	.	TRBV20-1	CSAPASVGAFF	TGCAGTGCTCCCGCTTCGGTAGGAGCTTTCTTT
.	TRBJ1-2	few	TRBV29-1	CSVERASSYGYTF	TGCAGCGTTGAAAGGGCCTCCTCCTATGGCTACACCTTC
.	TRBJ2-5	.	TRBV11-2	CASSSGLTELTQYF	TGTGCCAGCAGTTCCGGACTGACCGAATTGACCCAGTACTTC
.	TRBJ2-2	few	TRBV2	CASTRQTNTGELFF	TGTGCCAGCACCCGACAGACAAACACCGGGGAGCTGTTTTTT
.	TRBJ2-3	.	TRBV7-2	CASSSSGPTDTQYF	TGTGCCAGCAGCTCCAGCGGACCCACAGATACGCAGTATTTT
TRBD2	TRBJ2-3	.	TRBV20-1	CSAPSGGAVTDTQYF	TGCAGTGCTCCCAGCGGGGGGGCCGTCACAGATACGCAGTATTTT
TRBD1	TRBJ2-7	.	TRBV5-1	CASSKLGQGTYEQYF	TGCGCCAGCAGCAAGCTAGGACAGGGGACCTACGAGCAGTACTTC
.	TRBJ1-1	.	TRBV4-3	CASSQVRQTLREAFF	TGCGCCAGCAGCCAAGTACGACAAACCCTCCGCGAAGCTTTCTTT
TRBD2	TRBJ2-1	.	TRBV7-2	CASSLLGGGYNEQFF	TGTGCCAGCAGCTTATTGGGGGGGGGCTACAATGAGCAGTTCTTC
TRBD2	TRBJ2-1	.	TRBV4-1	CASSPSGTSVYNEQFF	TGCGCCAGCAGCCCCTCCGGGACTAGCGTATACAATGAGCAGTTCTTC
.	TRBJ1-2	.	TRBV4-3	CASSQDTMPNYGYTF	TGCGCCAGCAGCCAAGACACTATGCCTAACTATGGCTACACCTTC
TRBD2	TRBJ2-1	few	TRBV5-1	CASSFGAGRGGNEQFF	TGCGCCAGCAGCTTCGGGGCCGGTCGGGGAGGGAATGAGCAGTTCTTC
.	TRBJ2-5	.	TRBV29-1	CSVGQGKRETQYF	TGCAGCGTAGGACAAGGGAAAAGGGAGACCCAGTACTTC
.	TRBJ2-7	.	TRBV2	CASLAGTYEQYF	TGTGCCAGCTTGGCGGGGACCTACGAGCAGTACTTC
.	TRBJ1-3	.	TRBV30	CARSQGDGNTIYF	TGTGCCCGGAGCCAAGGGGACGGAAACACCATATATTTT
.	TRBJ1-1	.	TRBV25-1	CASSEIGDNTEAFF	TGTGCCAGCAGTGAAATTGGGGATAACACTGAAGCTTTCTTT
.	TRBJ1-2	.	TRBV12-3/TRBV12-4	CASSFARYGYTF	TGTGCCAGCAGTTTTGCTCGATATGGCTACACCTTC
TRBD1	TRBJ2-7	.	TRBV28	CASSNDIARDRAHEQYF	TGTGCCAGCAGCAACGATATTGCCCGGGACAGGGCCCACGAGCAGTACTTC
TRBD1	TRBJ2-2	few	TRBV7-2	CASSFDRVAGELFF	TGTGCCAGCAGCTTTGACAGGGTTGCCGGGGAGCTGTTTTTT
.	TRBJ1-5	few	TRBV4-1	CASSQSTFQPQHF	TGCGCCAGCAGCCAATCCACATTTCAGCCCCAGCATTTT
TRBD1	TRBJ1-6	few	TRBV20-1	CSANPWTGANSPLHF	TGCAGTGCTAACCCCTGGACAGGGGCTAATTCACCCCTCCACTTT
.	TRBJ2-1	few	TRBV27	CASNLIGSVRGYNEQFF	TGTGCCAGCAACCTAATAGGGTCCGTTAGGGGCTACAATGAGCAGTTCTTC
.	TRBJ2-3	.	TRBV20-1	CSASAGLPDTQYF	TGCAGTGCTAGTGCTGGGCTCCCAGATACGCAGTATTTT
TRBD1	TRBJ2-6	few	TRBV5-6	CASILLGQSFSGANVLTF	TGTGCCAGCATCCTACTGGGACAGTCCTTCTCTGGGGCCAACGTCCTGACTTTC
.	TRBJ2-3	many	TRBV7-2	CASSLAAGADTQYF	TGCGCCAGCAGCTTGGCGGCAGGGGCAGATACGCAGTATTTT
.	TRBJ2-6	.	TRBV29-1	CSVRSRVASGANVLTF	TGCAGCGTCCGGAGCAGGGTCGCCTCTGGGGCCAACGTCCTGACTTTC
.	TRBJ2-7	.	TRBV12-3/TRBV12-4	CASSLRSGIPYEQYF	TGTGCCAGCAGTCTTCGATCAGGTATTCCGTACGAGCAGTACTTC
.	TRBJ2-1	.	TRBV9	CASSVKLALWDEQFF	TGTGCCAGCAGCGTCAAACTAGCCCTTTGGGATGAGCAGTTCTTC
TRBD2	TRBJ2-7	.	TRBV28	CASSSPGGLVYEQYF	TGTGCCAGCAGTTCTCCGGGAGGGTTAGTCTACGAGCAGTACTTC
.	TRBJ2-3	.	TRBV3-1	CASSPPARTDTQYF	TGTGCCAGCAGCCCTCCCGCTCGGACAGATACGCAGTATTTT
.	TRBJ1-1	few	TRBV11-2	CASSLGAGMGLNTEAFF	TGTGCCAGCAGCTTAGGGGCAGGGATGGGCCTGAACACTGAAGCTTTCTTT
.	TRBJ2-4	few	TRBV12-3/TRBV12-4	CASKPGPAKNIQYF	TGTGCCAGCAAACCAGGACCTGCCAAAAACATTCAGTACTTC
.	TRBJ2-5	.	TRBV24-1	CATSRSRATPEQYF	TGTGCCACCAGCCGATCGAGGGCAACTCCAGAGCAGTACTTC
.	TRBJ2-1	once	TRBV20-1	CSAPVEYNEQFF	TGCAGTGCTCCGGTGGAATACAATGAGCAGTTCTTC
.	TRBJ1-2	.	TRBV10-3	CAIEKETNYGYTF	TGTGCCATCGAAAAGGAGACTAACTATGGCTACACCTTC
.	TRBJ1-1	.	TRBV15	CATSRGQVNTEAFF	TGTGCCACCAGCAGGGGTCAAGTGAACACTGAAGCTTTCTTT
TRBD2	TRBJ2-3	.	TRBV4-3	CASSLGESGGTDTQYF	TGCGCCAGCAGCCTAGGGGAGAGCGGGGGCACAGATACGCAGTATTTT
.	TRBJ1-5	few	TRBV20-1	CSAPPLGEPSNQPQHF	TGCAGTGCTCCCCCTTTAGGGGAACCAAGCAATCAGCCCCAGCATTTT
TRBD2	TRBJ2-1	once	TRBV29-1	CSGILAGKDNEQFF	TGCAGCGGGATACTAGCGGGAAAGGACAATGAGCAGTTCTTC
.	TRBJ2-2	.	TRBV2	CASGDRRGSYGELFF	TGTGCCAGCGGCGACCGACGGGGGAGTTACGGGGAGCTGTTTTTT
.	TRBJ1-2	.	TRBV7-2	CASSLAQTANYGYTF	TGTGCCAGCAGCTTAGCACAGACAGCTAACTATGGCTACACCTTC
.	TRBJ2-2	.	TRBV12-3/TRBV12-4	CASSPTVAGELFF	TGTGCCAGCAGCCCAACGGTCGCCGGGGAGCTGTTTTTT
TRBD2	TRBJ2-7	.	TRBV4-1	CASSRTERLAGGLNEQYF	TGCGCCAGCAGCCGAACGGAACGATTAGCGGGGGGGCTGAATGAGCAGTACTTC
.	TRBJ1-1	.	TRBV4-3	CASSQEVYTEAFF	TGCGCCAGCAGCCAAGAAGTTTACACTGAAGCTTTCTTT
.	TRBJ1-6	.	TRBV5-1	CASSLTTARNSPLHF	TGCGCCAGCAGTCTTACCACCGCCCGTAATTCACCCCTCCACTTT
.	TRBJ1-1	.	TRBV12-3/TRBV12-4	CASSLSRWGTEAFF	TGTGCCAGCAGTTTATCCAGATGGGGCACTGAAGCTTTCTTT